Detailed here is one T cell receptor (beta chain). Enrolled through a virtual design, the participants were between 18 and 89 years of age and came from about two dozen US areas. Between the trimmed V and J ends, which lost 1 base and 3 bases, there was a span of 9 bases. From germline, CDR1 is SEHNR and CDR2 FQNEAQ (reference sequence). The CDR3 contains 14 residues. This entry belongs to a study of blood T cell repertoires in COVID-19. Original analysis: Scientists estimated how many nucleated cells there were by amplifying reference gene primers. The table came from immunoSEQ multiplex PCR; TCRdb's copy has only in-frame clones and leaves some out. V, J and clone size were drawn from that table, and D and trimming were deduced from the DNA. The sample has fewer than 450,000 clones, roughly 91% seen once.

Specimen: PBMCs or T cells enriched from blood (not recorded which). This sequence originates from a young man who had recovered from COVID-19. V usage is TRBV7-9 and J usage is TRBJ1-2; D is ambiguous. CDR3 loop: CASSLERRDYGYTF. The CDR3 coding sequence is TGTGCCAGCAGCTTAGAAAGGCGGGACTATGGCTACACCTTC.